What follows are 3 T cell receptor beta chains derived from one specimen sequenced in a study of blood T cell repertoires in COVID-19. The table came from immunoSEQ multiplex PCR; TCRdb's copy has only in-frame clones and leaves some out. The repertoire holds fewer than 300,000 clones, with about 76% as singletons. The sample was peripheral blood. These receptor sequences come from an older woman with active or convalescent COVID-19.

This rearrangement joins TRBV3-1 (or the pseudogene TRBV3-2) to TRBJ1-1; D remains unclear. V was cut by 3 bases and J by 4 bases, with 9 bases left in between. The CDR3 has 13 amino acids. Germline V gene lookup returns CDR1 LGHDT and CDR2 YNNKEL (reference sequence). The DNA for the CDR3 is TGTGCCAGCAGCCAGACTAGGGCCACTGAAGCTTTCTTT. It translates to CASSQTRATEAFF.

This chain joins TRBV13 and TRBJ2-5, with TRBD2 matching over 14 bases. Germline-derived CDR1 and CDR2 are PRHDT and FYEKMQ (reference sequence). Trimming cost V 4 bases and J 4 bases; bases outside gene matches: 5. The CDR3 runs 16 residues. CDR3 protein: CASSSSTSGGAETQYF. CDR3 DNA sequence: TGTGCCAGCAGCTCCTCGACTAGCGGGGGGGCAGAGACCCAGTACTTC. The full variable domain, in which reference TRBV13 and TRBJ2-5 provide the parts outside the CDR3, is AAGVIQSPRHLIKEKRETATLKCYPIPRHDTVYWYQQGPGQDPQFLISFYEKMQSDKGSIPDRFSAQQFSDYHSELNMSSLELGDSALYFCASSSSTSGGAETQYFGPGTRLLVL.

This chain uses TRBV18 with TRBJ2-1; 8 bases line up with TRBD2. V was clipped by 8 bases and J by 7 bases; unmatched bases: 10. The CDR3 has 14 amino acids. Germline loops: CDR1 KGHSH, CDR2 LQKENI. The CDR3, as DNA: TGTGCCAGCCTGGGACTAGGCGTTGTAAATGAGCAGTTCTTC. The encoded protein is CASLGLGVVNEQFF. The full variable domain, in which reference TRBV18 and TRBJ2-1 provide the parts outside the CDR3, is NAGVMQNPRHLVRRRGQEARLRCSPMKGHSHVYWYRQLPEEGLKFMVYLQKENIIDESGMPKERFSAEFPKEGPSILRIQQVVRGDSAAYFCASLGLGVVNEQFFGPGTRLTVL.